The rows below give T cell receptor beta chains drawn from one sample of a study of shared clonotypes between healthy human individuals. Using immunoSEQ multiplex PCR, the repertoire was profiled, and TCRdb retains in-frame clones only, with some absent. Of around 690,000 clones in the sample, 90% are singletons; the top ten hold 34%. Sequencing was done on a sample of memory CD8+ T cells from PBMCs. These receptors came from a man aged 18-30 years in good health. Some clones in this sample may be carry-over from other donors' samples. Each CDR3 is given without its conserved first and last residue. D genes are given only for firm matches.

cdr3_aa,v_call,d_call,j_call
ASSSGYGTVSYNEQF,TRBV9,TRBD1,TRBJ2-1
ASSLGITSTDTQY,TRBV7-2,.,TRBJ2-3
ASRPQTVSIEQY,TRBV28,.,TRBJ2-7
ARPLPGTGSYEQY,TRBV19,.,TRBJ2-7
ASSSGTDPYEQY,TRBV7-9,TRBD1,TRBJ2-7
ASSLRTPSGANVLT,TRBV27,.,TRBJ2-6
ASSLPTFPMNTEAF,TRBV18,.,TRBJ1-1
ASSQGADEQY,TRBV14,.,TRBJ2-7
ASSFDYNTEAF,TRBV7-9,.,TRBJ1-1
ASSLQGGVNYGYT,TRBV28,TRBD1,TRBJ1-2
ASSAPPGELF,TRBV9,.,TRBJ2-2
ASTDPGTGVHEQY,TRBV10-2,TRBD1,TRBJ2-7
ASSSLAGGLYEQY,TRBV11-1,TRBD2,TRBJ2-7
ASSLEGRSNEKLF,TRBV6-5,.,TRBJ1-4
ASSEIFGPGLGAF,TRBV25-1,.,TRBJ1-1
ASSSILSGRKGEQF,TRBV13,TRBD2,TRBJ2-1
ASSLAVGQETQY,TRBV5-1,.,TRBJ2-5
ASSVGRRMNTEAF,TRBV27,.,TRBJ1-1
ASGKWANTEAF,TRBV2,.,TRBJ1-1
ASSPPVGPFLYEQY,TRBV7-9,.,TRBJ2-7
ASSSKLAGGNSYNEQF,TRBV9,TRBD2,TRBJ2-1
ASREREFYNEQF,TRBV30,TRBD2,TRBJ2-1
ASSLARVYNEQF,TRBV7-9,.,TRBJ2-1